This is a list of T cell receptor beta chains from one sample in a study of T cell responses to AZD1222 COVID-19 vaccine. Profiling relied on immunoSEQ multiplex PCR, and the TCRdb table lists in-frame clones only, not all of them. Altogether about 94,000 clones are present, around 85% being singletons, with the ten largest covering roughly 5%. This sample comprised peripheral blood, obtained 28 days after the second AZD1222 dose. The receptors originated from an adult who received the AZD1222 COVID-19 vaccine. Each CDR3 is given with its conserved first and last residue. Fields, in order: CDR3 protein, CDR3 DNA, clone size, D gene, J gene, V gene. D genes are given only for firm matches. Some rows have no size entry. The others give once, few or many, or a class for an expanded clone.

CDR3: CASSLEGYYNEQFF
DNA: TGTGCCAGCAGCTTGGAGGGATACTACAATGAGCAGTTCTTC
size: -
D: -
J: TRBJ2-1
V: TRBV5-4

CDR3: CASSLTGGDQNEQFF
DNA: TGCGCCAGCAGTCTGACAGGGGGTGATCAAAATGAGCAGTTCTTC
size: -
D: TRBD1
J: TRBJ2-1
V: TRBV5-1

CDR3: CASSLADYSTDTQYF
DNA: TGCGCCAGCAGCTTGGCCGACTACAGCACAGATACGCAGTATTTT
size: few
D: -
J: TRBJ2-3
V: TRBV5-1

CDR3: CASRFLGTGEEAFF
DNA: TGTGCCAGCAGGTTTCTCGGGACAGGCGAAGAAGCTTTCTTT
size: -
D: TRBD1
J: TRBJ1-1
V: TRBV27

CDR3: CASSLGGVRTGGREQFF
DNA: TGTGCCAGCAGCTTGGGCGGGGTCCGGACAGGGGGCCGTGAGCAGTTCTTC
size: once
D: TRBD1
J: TRBJ2-1
V: TRBV5-5

CDR3: CASGGRSYEQYF
DNA: TGTGCCAGCGGCGGGAGGTCTTACGAGCAGTACTTC
size: -
D: TRBD2
J: TRBJ2-7
V: TRBV28

CDR3: CASSPSFRDYGYTF
DNA: TGTGCCAGCAGTCCCTCCTTTCGTGACTATGGCTACACCTTC
size: once
D: -
J: TRBJ1-2
V: TRBV6-5

CDR3: CASSIGLSGGRPNEKLFF
DNA: TGTGCCAGTAGTATAGGTCTAAGCGGGGGCCGTCCTAATGAAAAACTGTTTTTT
size: -
D: -
J: TRBJ1-4
V: TRBV19

CDR3: CASSLGPGNYGYTF
DNA: TGTGCCAGCAGCTTAGGGCCAGGGAACTATGGCTACACCTTC
size: -
D: -
J: TRBJ1-2
V: TRBV7-2

CDR3: CASSVTGGGYGYTF
DNA: TGTGCCAGCAGCGTTACAGGGGGCGGCTATGGCTACACCTTC
size: -
D: TRBD1
J: TRBJ1-2
V: TRBV9

CDR3: CASSLGDNYGYTF
DNA: TGTGCCAGCAGCTTAGGGGATAACTATGGCTACACCTTC
size: once
D: -
J: TRBJ1-2
V: TRBV7-2

CDR3: CASSHDRGGETQYF
DNA: TGTGCCAGCAGCCATGACCGTGGGGGAGAGACCCAGTACTTC
size: -
D: -
J: TRBJ2-5
V: TRBV7-9

CDR3: CASSPKTGLGTEAFF
DNA: TGTGCCAGCAGCCCAAAGACAGGGTTGGGCACTGAAGCTTTCTTT
size: -
D: TRBD1
J: TRBJ1-1
V: TRBV5-4

CDR3: CASSETYEQYF
DNA: TGCGCCAGCAGTGAGACCTACGAGCAGTACTTC
size: few
D: -
J: TRBJ2-7
V: TRBV10-2

CDR3: CASSLSLAVLSYEQYF
DNA: TGTGCCAGCAGTTTATCGCTAGCGGTTCTCTCCTACGAGCAGTACTTC
size: -
D: TRBD2
J: TRBJ2-7
V: TRBV27

CDR3: CASSSQGQGAFF
DNA: TGCGCCAGCAGCTCTCAGGGGCAGGGAGCTTTCTTT
size: once
D: -
J: TRBJ1-1
V: TRBV5-1

CDR3: CASTSKREEQFF
DNA: TGTGCCAGCACCTCGAAGCGGGAGGAGCAGTTCTTC
size: few
D: TRBD2
J: TRBJ2-1
V: TRBV7-8

CDR3: CASSQGTEAFF
DNA: TGTGCCAGCAGTCAGGGCACTGAAGCTTTCTTT
size: -
D: -
J: TRBJ1-1
V: TRBV12-3/TRBV12-4